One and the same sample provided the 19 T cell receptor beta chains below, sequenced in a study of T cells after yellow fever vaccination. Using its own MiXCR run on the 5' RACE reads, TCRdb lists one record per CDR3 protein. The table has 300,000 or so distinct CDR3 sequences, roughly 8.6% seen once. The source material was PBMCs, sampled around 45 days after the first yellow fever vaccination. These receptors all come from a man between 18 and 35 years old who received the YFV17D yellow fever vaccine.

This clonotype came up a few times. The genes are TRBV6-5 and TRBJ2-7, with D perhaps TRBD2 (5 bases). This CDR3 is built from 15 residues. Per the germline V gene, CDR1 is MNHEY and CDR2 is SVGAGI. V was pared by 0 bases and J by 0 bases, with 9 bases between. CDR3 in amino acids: CASSYSRESSYEQYF. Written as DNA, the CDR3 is TGTGCCAGCAGTTACTCGAGGGAGAGCTCCTACGAGCAGTACTTC.

The CDR3 region has the DNA TGTGCCAGCAGTGGGCGGGCCACCGGGGAGCTGTTTTTT. It yields the protein CASSGRATGELFF. The chain uses TRBV6-2 or TRBV6-3 and TRBJ2-2, with D perhaps TRBD2 (5 bases). The length of the CDR3 is 13 residues. V lost 5 bases to trimming and J lost 4 bases, with 8 bases between them. The V gene's germline CDR1 is MNHEY and CDR2 SVGEGT.

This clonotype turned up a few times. The CDR3 DNA reads TGTGCCAGCAGACCCGACAGGGCGGAGACCCAGTACTTC. The encoded protein is CASRPDRAETQYF. The chain recombines TRBV6-1 with TRBJ2-5; the match to TRBD1 covers 7 bases. The length of the CDR3 is 13 residues. Germline V lookup: CDR1 MNHNS, CDR2 SASEGT. V shed 6 bases and J 5 bases; nucleotides not matched to a gene: 6.

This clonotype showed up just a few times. Here the CDR3 DNA reads TGTGCCAGCAGCCAAGAATTGGCCAGAAGTTGGGACAATGAGCAGTTCTTC. Protein: CASSQELARSWDNEQFF. This chain connects TRBV14 to TRBJ2-1; D unresolved. The CDR3 runs 17 residues. V lost 0 bases and J 5 bases, leaving 17 bases between the germline ends. The germline V gene has CDR1 SGHDN and CDR2 FVKESK. Based on the CDR3 plus reference TRBV14 and TRBJ2-1, the full variable domain is EAGVTQFPSHSVIEKGQTVTLRCDPISGHDNLYWYRRVMGKEIKFLLHFVKESKQDESGMPNNRFLAERTGGTYSTLKVQPAELEDSGVYFCASSQELARSWDNEQFFGPGTRLTVL.

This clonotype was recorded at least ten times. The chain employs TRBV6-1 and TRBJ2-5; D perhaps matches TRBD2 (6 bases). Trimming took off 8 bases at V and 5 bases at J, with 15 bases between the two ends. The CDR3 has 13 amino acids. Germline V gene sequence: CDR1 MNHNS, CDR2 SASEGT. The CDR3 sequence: CASSPRGAETQYF. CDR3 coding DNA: TGTGCCAGCTCCCCGCGGGGAGCGGAGACCCAGTACTTC.

CDR3 protein: CASSELKGLNTEAFF. Here the CDR3 DNA reads TGTGCCAGCAGTGAATTGAAGGGGCTAAACACTGAAGCTTTCTTT. This sequence joins TRBV25-1 and TRBJ1-1; a weak D match, TRBD1 (5 bases). Trimming removed 1 base from V and 2 bases from J, with 11 bases in between. This CDR3 is 15 amino acids long. Germline-derived CDR1 and CDR2 are MGHDK and SYGVNS. Using reference TRBV25-1 and TRBJ1-1 for the parts outside the CDR3, the full variable domain is EADIYQTPRYLVIGTGKKITLECSQTMGHDKMYWYQQDPGMELHLIHYSYGVNSTEKGDLSSESTVSRIRTEHFPLTLESARPSHTSQYLCASSELKGLNTEAFFGQGTRLTVV.

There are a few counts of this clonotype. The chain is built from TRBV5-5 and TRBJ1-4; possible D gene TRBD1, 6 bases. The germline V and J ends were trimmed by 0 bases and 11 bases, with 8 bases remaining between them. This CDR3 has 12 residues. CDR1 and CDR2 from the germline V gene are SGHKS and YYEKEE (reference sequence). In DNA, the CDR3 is TGTGCCAGCAGCTTGGGTCAGGGGAAACTGTTTTTT. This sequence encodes CASSLGQGKLFF. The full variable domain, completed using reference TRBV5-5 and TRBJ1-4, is DAGVTQSPTHLIKTRGQQVTLRCSPISGHKSVSWYQQVLGQGPQFIFQYYEKEERGRGNFPDRFSARQFPNYSSELNVNALLLGDSALYLCASSLGQGKLFFGSGTQLSVL.

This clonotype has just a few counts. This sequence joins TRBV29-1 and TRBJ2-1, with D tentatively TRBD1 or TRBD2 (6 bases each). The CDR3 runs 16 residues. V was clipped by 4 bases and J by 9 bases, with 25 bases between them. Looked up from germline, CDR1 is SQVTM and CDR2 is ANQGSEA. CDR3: CSVAPPGGNLRSEQFF. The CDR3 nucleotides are TGCAGCGTTGCCCCCCCCGGGGGCAATCTTCGCAGTGAGCAGTTCTTC.

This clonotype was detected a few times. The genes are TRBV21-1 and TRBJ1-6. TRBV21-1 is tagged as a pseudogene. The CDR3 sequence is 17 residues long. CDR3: CASRPTFLGRFVSPLHF. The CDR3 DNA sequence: TGTGCCAGCAGGCCCACATTTCTGGGGAGATTTGTCTCACCCCTCCACTTT.

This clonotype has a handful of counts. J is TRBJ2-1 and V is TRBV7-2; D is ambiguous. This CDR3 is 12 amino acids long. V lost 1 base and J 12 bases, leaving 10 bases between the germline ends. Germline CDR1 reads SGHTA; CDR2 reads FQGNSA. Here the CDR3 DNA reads TGTGCCAGCAGCTTAGTGGGCAAGTGGCAGTTCTTC. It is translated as CASSLVGKWQFF.

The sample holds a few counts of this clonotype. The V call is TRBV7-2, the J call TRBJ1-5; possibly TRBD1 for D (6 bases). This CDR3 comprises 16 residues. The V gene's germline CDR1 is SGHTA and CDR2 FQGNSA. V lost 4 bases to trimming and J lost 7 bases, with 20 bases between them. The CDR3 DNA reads TGTGCCAGCAGCTCCGCTCTAGGGGGAAGGGGACAGCCCCAGCATTTT. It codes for CASSSALGGRGQPQHF.

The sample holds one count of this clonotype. The CDR3 DNA follows: TGTGCCAGGGGAACAACTAGTGACTACGAGCAGTACGTC. This encodes CARGTTSDYEQYV. This chain links TRBV11-3 with TRBJ2-7; D might be TRBD2 (5 bases). CDR1 is SGHNT, CDR2 YENEEA, per germline. Deletions cut 9 bases from V and 3 bases from J, with 15 bases between. The CDR3 consists of 13 residues.

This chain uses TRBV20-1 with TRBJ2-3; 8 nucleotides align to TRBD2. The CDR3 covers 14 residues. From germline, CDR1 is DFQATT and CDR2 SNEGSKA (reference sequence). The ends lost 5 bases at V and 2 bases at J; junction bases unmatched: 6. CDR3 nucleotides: TGCAGTGCTGGCGCGGGGGGCAACACAGATACGCAGTATTTT. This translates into CSAGAGGNTDTQYF.

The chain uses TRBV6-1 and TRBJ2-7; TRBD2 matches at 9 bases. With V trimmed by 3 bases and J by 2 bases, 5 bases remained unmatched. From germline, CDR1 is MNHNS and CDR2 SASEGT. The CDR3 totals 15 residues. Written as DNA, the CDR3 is TGTGCCAGCAGTGACAGCGGGGGGCTCGCCTACGAGCAGTACTTC. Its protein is CASSDSGGLAYEQYF.

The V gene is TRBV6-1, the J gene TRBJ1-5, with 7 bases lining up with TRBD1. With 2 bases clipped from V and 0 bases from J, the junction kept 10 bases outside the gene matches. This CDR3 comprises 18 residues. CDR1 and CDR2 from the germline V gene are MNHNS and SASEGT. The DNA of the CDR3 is TGTGCCAGCAGTGAAAGGCCGACAGGGAGGTTTAGCAATCAGCCCCAGCATTTT. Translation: CASSERPTGRFSNQPQHF.

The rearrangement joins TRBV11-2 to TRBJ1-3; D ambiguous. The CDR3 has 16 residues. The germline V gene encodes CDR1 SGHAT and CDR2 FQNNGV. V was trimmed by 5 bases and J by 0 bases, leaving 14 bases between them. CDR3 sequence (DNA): TGTGCCAGCAGCCGTTGGACCGGTAGCTCTGGAAACACCATATATTTT. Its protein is CASSRWTGSSGNTIYF.

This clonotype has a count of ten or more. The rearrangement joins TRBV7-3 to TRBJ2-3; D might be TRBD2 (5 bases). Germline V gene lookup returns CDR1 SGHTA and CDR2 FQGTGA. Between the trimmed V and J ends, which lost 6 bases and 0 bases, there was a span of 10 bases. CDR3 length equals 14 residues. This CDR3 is CASSPGVSTDTQYF. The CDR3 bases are TGTGCCAGCAGTCCCGGGGTGAGCACAGATACGCAGTATTTT.

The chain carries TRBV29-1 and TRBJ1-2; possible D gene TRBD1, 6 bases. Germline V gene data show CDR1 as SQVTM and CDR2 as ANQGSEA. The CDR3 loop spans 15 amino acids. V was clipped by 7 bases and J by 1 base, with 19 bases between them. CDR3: CSAVGAWGYNYGYTF. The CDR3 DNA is TGCAGCGCCGTGGGGGCGTGGGGGTATAACTATGGCTACACCTTC.

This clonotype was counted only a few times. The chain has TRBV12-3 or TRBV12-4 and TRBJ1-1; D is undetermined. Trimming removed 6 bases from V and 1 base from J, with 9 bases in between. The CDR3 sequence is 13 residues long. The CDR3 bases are TGTGCCAGCAGGCTACAGTGGAACACTGAAGCTTTCTTT. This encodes CASRLQWNTEAFF.